The clone carrying this TCR beta chain has ten or more counts. The antigen is unknown. These data originate in a study of metastatic and nonmetastatic thyroid tumors. Study at large: Repertoire comparison spanned blood and tumor or nodule tissue of malignant and benign thyroid patients.

This CDR3 has 17 amino acids. Germline V gene sequence: CDR1 MNHNS, CDR2 SASEGT. V lost 5 bases and J 0 bases, leaving 19 bases between the germline ends. Prior to thyroid surgery, none of the patients had received any treatment. Authors' analysis steps: The distant-metastasis classifier for papillary thyroid cancer was built from CDR3 differences across clinicopathological groups. With MiXCR, TCRdb called clones anew from the PCR reads. The V and J calls were determined by TCRdb, not by the authors. The profile shows tens of thousands of clones, roughly 13% of them singletons. Whole-study results and caveats: The reported finding was significantly higher TCR beta diversity in malignant thyroid tumors relative to benign nodules, in blood and tumor.

Sequencing was done on a sample of blood. The clonotype originates from a female donor with papillary thyroid cancer or a benign thyroid nodule (not recorded which). Some clones in this sample may be carry-over from other donors' samples. The chain has TRBV6-1 and TRBJ2-5; no definite D call. The CDR3: CASSYGFGSRHQETQYF. The DNA of the CDR3 is TGTGCCAGCAGTTATGGTTTCGGTTCCAGACACCAAGAGACCCAGTACTTC.